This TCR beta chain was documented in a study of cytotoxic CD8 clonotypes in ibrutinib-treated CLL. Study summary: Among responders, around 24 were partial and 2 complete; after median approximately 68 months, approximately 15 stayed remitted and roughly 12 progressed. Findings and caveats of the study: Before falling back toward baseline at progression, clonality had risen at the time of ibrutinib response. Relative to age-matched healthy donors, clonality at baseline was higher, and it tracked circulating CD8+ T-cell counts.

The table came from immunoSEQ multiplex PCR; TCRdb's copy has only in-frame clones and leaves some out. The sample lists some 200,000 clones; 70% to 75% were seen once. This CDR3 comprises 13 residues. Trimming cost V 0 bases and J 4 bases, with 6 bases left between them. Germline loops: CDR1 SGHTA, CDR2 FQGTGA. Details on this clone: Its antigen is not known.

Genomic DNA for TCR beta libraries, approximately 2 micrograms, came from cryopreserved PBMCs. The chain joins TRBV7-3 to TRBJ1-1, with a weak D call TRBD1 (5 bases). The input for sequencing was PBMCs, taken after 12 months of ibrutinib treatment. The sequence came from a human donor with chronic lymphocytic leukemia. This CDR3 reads CASSLTRATEAFF. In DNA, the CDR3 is TGTGCCAGCAGCTTAACCAGGGCCACTGAAGCTTTCTTT.